This is a list of T cell receptor beta chains from one sample in a study of blood T cell repertoires in COVID-19. Method: immunoSEQ multiplex PCR; TCRdb's copy keeps in-frame clones and lacks some. Of 200,000 to 300,000 clones in the sample, around four fifths were seen once. Sequenced input: peripheral blood. Receptor source: a man aged 35 to 55 with acute or convalescent COVID-19. The conserved cysteine and the conserved F or W are not part of the CDR3 here.

v_call: TRBV5-6
cdr3_aa: ASSLGGLAGGPEGTQY

v_call: TRBV4-2
cdr3_aa: ASSLLAGGPTGELF

v_call: TRBV30
cdr3_aa: AWSRGQGAGNTIY

v_call: TRBV5-1
cdr3_aa: ASSLEGHRPSNTEAF

v_call: TRBV18
cdr3_aa: ASSPSELREQF

v_call: TRBV10-2
cdr3_aa: ASSEPGTGVGETQY

v_call: TRBV3-1/TRBV3-2
cdr3_aa: ASIEGAGEAF

v_call: TRBV15
cdr3_aa: ATSRDRTGDGYT

v_call: TRBV5-4
cdr3_aa: ASSGRTGVNTEAF

v_call: TRBV7-9
cdr3_aa: ASSSGTGDEKLF

v_call: TRBV7-2
cdr3_aa: ASRSGQGFYEQY

v_call: TRBV19
cdr3_aa: ASSKGAGPGYEQY

v_call: TRBV19
cdr3_aa: ASSIEEGAQGTQY

v_call: TRBV19
cdr3_aa: ASSIDADILGNTIY

v_call: TRBV12-3/TRBV12-4
cdr3_aa: ASSFSGSNEQF

v_call: TRBV14
cdr3_aa: ASSQGTANPTNYGYT

v_call: TRBV19
cdr3_aa: ATCGPEAF

v_call: TRBV10-3
cdr3_aa: AITEGGSYGYT

v_call: TRBV7-9
cdr3_aa: ASSLSSDTQY

v_call: TRBV6-5
cdr3_aa: ASSPTGTVNEAF